This T cell receptor beta chain was recorded in a study of T-cell reconstitution after alpha-beta-depleted transplantation in children. Study-wide results and limits: From newly produced T cells came most of the T-cell counts and diversity one year after transplant. The high TCRbeta diversity at day 60 in some patients came from surviving recipient T cells and thymic progenitors. Approximately two months post-transplant, alpha-beta T cells reportedly originated from several hundred expanded graft clones.

This clonotype has only a few counts. Its target is not known. As it was prepared, the TCRbeta library received unique molecular identifiers. A single record per CDR3 protein comes from TCRdb applying MiXCR to the PCR reads. The top ten hold 5% of the sample, which has roughly 790,000 distinct CDR3 sequences, approximately 15% seen once. Sample: PBMCs, mostly from graft donor cells, taken 360 days after TCRalphabeta/CD19-depleted stem cell transplant. The TCR was taken from a male patient younger than 18 who had a stem cell transplant for acute lymphoblastic leukemia, so the T cells may come from the graft donor.

CDR3 residues: CASSPKTSGSTDTQYF. The CDR3 coding sequence is TGTGCCAGCAGCCCTAAGACTAGCGGGAGCACAGATACGCAGTATTTT. The chain recombines TRBV3-1 with TRBJ2-3, with TRBD2 identical over 10 bases. Trimming cost V 4 bases and J 0 bases; bases outside gene matches: 4. Germline V gives CDR1 LGHDT, CDR2 YNNKEL (reference sequence). This CDR3 has 16 amino acids.